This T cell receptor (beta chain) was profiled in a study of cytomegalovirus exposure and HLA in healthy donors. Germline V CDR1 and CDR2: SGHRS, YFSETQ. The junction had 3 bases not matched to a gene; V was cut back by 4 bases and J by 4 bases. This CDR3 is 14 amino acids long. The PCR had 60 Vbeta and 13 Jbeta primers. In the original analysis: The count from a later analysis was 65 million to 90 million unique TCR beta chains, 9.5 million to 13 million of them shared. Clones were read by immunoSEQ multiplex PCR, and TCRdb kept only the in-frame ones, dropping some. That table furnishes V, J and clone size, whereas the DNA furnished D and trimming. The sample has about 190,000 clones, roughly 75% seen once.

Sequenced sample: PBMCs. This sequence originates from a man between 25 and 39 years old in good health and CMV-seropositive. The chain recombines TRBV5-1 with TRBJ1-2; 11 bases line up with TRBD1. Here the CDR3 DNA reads TGCGCCAGCAGCCCAGGGACAGGGGGCTATGGCTACACCTTC. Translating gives CASSPGTGGYGYTF.